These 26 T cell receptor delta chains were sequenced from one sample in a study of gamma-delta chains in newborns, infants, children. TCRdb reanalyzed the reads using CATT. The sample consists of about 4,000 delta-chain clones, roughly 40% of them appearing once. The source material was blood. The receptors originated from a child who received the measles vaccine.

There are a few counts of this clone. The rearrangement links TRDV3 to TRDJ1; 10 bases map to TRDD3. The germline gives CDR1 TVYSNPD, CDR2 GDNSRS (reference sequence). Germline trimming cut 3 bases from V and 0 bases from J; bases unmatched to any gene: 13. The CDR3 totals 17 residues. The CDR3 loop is CALTRGTGGSHTDKLIF. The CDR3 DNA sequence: TGTGCCTTGACCCGGGGGACTGGGGGATCTCACACCGATAAACTCATCTTT.

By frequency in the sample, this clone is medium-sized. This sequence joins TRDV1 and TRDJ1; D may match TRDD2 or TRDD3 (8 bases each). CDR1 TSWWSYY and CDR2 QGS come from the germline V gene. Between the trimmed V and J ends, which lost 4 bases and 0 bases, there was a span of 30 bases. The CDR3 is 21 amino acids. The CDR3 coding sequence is TGTGCTCTTGGGGCGATAGGCCTTCCTATGGTCTGGGGGAGGAACACCGATAAACTCATCTTT. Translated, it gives CALGAIGLPMVWGRNTDKLIF.

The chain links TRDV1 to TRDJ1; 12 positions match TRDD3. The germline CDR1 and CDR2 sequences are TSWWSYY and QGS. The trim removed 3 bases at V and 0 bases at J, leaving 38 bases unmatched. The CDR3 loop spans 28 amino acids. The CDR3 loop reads CALGDQKLPTLPPDDYWGIPLYTDKLIF. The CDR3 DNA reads TGTGCTCTTGGGGACCAGAAACTCCCGACCCTTCCGCCGGACGACTACTGGGGGATACCCCTGTACACCGATAAACTCATCTTT.

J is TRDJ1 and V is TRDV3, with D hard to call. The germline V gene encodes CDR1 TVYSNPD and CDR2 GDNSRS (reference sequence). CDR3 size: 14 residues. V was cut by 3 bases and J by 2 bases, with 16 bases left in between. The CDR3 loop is CALRFGVRTDKLIF. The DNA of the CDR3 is TGTGCCTTGCGGTTCGGAGTTCGGACCGATAAACTCATCTTT.

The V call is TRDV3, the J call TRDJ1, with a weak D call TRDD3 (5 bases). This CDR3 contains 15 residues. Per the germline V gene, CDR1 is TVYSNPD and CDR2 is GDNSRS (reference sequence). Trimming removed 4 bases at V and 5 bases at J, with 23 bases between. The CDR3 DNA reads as TGTGCCTCCCTTGGGAAAGGCCTGCTGGGTGATAAACTCATCTTT. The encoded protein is CASLGKGLLGDKLIF.

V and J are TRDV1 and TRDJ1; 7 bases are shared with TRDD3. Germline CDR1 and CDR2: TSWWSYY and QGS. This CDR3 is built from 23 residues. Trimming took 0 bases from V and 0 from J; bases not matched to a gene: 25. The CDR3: CALGELYRIKDRTGAKYTDKLIF. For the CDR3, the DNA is TGTGCTCTTGGGGAACTATACCGAATTAAAGACCGTACTGGGGCAAAGTACACCGATAAACTCATCTTT.

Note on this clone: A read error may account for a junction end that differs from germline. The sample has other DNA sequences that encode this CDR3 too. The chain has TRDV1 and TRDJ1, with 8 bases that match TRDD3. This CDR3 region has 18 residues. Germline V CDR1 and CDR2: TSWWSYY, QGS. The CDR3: CALGELNWGPRVSDKLIF. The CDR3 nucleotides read TGTGCTCTTGGGGAACTGAACTGGGGGCCACGGGTCTCCGACAAACTCATCTTT.

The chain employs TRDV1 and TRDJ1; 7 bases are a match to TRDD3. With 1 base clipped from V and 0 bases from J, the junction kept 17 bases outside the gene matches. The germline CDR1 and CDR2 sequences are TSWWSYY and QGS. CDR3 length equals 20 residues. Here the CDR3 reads CALGEHYVFRLWGYTDKLIF. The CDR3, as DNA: TGTGCTCTTGGGGAACACTACGTCTTCCGTCTCTGGGGGTACACCGATAAACTCATCTTT.

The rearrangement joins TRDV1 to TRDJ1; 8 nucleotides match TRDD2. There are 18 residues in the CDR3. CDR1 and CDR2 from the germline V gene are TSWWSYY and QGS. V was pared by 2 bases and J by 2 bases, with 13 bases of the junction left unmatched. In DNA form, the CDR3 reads TGTGCTCTTGGGGAAACCTTCCTAGCGGATACCGGGACCGATAAACTCATCTTT. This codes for CALGETFLADTGTDKLIF.

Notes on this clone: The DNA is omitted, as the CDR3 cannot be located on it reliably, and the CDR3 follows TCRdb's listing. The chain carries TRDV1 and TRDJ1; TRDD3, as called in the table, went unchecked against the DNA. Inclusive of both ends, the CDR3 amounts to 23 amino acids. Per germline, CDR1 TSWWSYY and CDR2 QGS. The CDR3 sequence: CALGVSPLCWGIWGYPYTDKLIF.

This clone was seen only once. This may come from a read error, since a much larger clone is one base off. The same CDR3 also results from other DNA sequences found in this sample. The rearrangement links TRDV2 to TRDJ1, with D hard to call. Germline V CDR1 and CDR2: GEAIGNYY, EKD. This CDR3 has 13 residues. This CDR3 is CACDRYYTDKLIF. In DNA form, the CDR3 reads TGCGCCTGTGACCGCTACTACACCGATAAACTCATCTTT.

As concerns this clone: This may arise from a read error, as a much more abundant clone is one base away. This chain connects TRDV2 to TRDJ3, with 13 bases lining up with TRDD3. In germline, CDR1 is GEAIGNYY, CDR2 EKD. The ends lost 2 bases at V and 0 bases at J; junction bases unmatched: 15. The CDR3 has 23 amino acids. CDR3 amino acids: CACDISAYWGIRGSSWDTRQMFF. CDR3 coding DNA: TGTGCCTGTGACATTTCCGCGTACTGGGGGATACGGGGAAGCTCCTGGGACACCCGACAGATGTTTTTC.

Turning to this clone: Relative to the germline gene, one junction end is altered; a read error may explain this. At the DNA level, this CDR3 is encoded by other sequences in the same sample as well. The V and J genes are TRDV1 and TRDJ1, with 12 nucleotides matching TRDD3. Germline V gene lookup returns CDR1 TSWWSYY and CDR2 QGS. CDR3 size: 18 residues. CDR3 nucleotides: TGCGCTCTTGGGGAACTTTCCTGGGGGATACGAGGGACCGATAAACTCATCTTT. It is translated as CALGELSWGIRGTDKLIF.

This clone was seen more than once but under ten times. The CDR3 nucleotides read TGTGCCTGTGACACTAGGGCCTACGATAAACTCATCTTT. This sequence encodes CACDTRAYDKLIF. V is TRDV2 and J is TRDJ1; D is ambiguous. Per the germline V gene, CDR1 is GEAIGNYY and CDR2 is EKD. This CDR3 is built from 13 residues. Trimming took 1 base from V and 4 from J, leaving 9 bases between them.

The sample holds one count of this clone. The CDR3 is CALGEVRPLGDTSTDKLIF. The CDR3 bases are TGTGCTCTTGGGGAAGTTCGTCCACTGGGGGATACCTCGACCGATAAACTCATCTTT. The chain recombines TRDV1 with TRDJ1; TRDD3 matches 12 bases. CDR3 length: 19 residues. The germline V gene encodes CDR1 TSWWSYY and CDR2 QGS. The trim removed 2 bases at V and 2 bases at J, leaving 12 bases unmatched.

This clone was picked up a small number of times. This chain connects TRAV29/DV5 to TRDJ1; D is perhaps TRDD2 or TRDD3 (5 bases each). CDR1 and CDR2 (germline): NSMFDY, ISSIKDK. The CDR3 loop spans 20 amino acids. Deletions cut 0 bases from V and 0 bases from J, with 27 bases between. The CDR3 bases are TGTGCAGCAAGCGTATCTCCTGGGAGGCATTTCCTTCTCTACACCGATAAACTCATCTTT. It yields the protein CAASVSPGRHFLLYTDKLIF.

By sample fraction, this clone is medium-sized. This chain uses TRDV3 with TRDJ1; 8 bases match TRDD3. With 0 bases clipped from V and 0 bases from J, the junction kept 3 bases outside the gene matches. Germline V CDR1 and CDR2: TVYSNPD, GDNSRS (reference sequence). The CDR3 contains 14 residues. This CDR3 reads CAFSWGTYTDKLIF. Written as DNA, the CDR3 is TGTGCCTTTAGCTGGGGGACTTACACCGATAAACTCATCTTT.

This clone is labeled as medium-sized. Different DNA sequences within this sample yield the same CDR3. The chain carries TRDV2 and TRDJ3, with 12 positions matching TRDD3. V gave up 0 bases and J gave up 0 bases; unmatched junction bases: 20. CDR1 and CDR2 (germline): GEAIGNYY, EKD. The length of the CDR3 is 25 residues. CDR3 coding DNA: TGTGCCTGTGACACCATAATATCTACGTACTGGGGGATACTTAATGCCTCCTGGGACACCCGACAGATGTTTTTC. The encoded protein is CACDTIISTYWGILNASWDTRQMFF.

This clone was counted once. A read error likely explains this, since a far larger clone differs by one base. The CDR3 reads CALILPPSVYWDPYTDKLIF. The CDR3, as DNA: TGTGCTCTTATACTCCCTCCTAGTGTGTACTGGGACCCGTACACCGATAAACTCATCTTT. The J gene is TRDJ1, the V gene TRDV1; possibly TRDD3 for D (6 bases). The CDR3 loop spans 20 amino acids. Trimming pared 8 bases from V and 0 bases from J, leaving 31 bases between. Germline V gene lookup returns CDR1 TSWWSYY and CDR2 QGS.

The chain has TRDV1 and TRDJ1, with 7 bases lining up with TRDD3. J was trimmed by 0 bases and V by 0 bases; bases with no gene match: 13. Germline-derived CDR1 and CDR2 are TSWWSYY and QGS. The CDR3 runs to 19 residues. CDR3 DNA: TGTGCTCTTGGGGAACTGTCCCAGCTTGGGGGAGCGTACACCGATAAACTCATCTTT. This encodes CALGELSQLGGAYTDKLIF.

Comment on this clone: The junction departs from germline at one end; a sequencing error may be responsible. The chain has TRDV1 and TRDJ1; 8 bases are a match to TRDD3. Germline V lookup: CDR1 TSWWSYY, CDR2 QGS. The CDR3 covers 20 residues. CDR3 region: CAPGEPPPIRGWGIPDKLIF. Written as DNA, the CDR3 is TGTGCTCCTGGGGAACCCCCTCCTATAAGGGGGTGGGGGATCCCCGATAAACTCATCTTT.

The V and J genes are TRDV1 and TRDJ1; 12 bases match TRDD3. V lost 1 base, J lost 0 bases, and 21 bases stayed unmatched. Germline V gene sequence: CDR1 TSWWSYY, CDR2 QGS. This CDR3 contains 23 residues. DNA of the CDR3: TGTGCTCTTGGGGAACGGTCTCTACTGTCCCTTACTGGGGGATACTCTTACACCGATAAACTCATCTTT. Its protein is CALGERSLLSLTGGYSYTDKLIF.

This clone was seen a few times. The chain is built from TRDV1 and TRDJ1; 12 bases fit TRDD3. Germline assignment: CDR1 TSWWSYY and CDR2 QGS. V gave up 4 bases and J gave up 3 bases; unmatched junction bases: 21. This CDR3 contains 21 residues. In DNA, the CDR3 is TGTGCTCTTGGGGGAGGCCTTCCTTGCAAGACTCTGGGGGATACGCCCGATAAACTCATCTTT. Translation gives CALGGGLPCKTLGDTPDKLIF.

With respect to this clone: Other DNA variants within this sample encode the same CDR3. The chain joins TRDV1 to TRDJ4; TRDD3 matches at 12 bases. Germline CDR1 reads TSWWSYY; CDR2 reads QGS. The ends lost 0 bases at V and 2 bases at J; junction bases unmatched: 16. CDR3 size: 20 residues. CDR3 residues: CALGELPTGRTGGYTRPLIF. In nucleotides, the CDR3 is TGTGCTCTTGGGGAACTACCTACCGGGCGTACTGGGGGATACACAAGACCCCTGATCTTT.

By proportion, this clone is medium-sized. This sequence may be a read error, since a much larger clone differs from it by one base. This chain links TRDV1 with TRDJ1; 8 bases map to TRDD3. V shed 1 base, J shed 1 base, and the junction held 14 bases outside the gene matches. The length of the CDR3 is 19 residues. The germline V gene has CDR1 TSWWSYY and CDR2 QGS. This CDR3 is CALGERAILGDEGTDKLIF. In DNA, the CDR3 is TGTGCTCTTGGGGAACGGGCCATATTGGGGGATGAGGGCACCGATAAACTCATCTTT.

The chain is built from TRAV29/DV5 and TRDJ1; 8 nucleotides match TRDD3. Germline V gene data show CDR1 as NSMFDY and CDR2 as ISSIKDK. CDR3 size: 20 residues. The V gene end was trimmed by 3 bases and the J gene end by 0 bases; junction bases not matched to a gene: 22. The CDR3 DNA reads TGTGCAGCAACCACCCACAAATACTGGGGGCCTCCTAAGTACACCGATAAACTCATCTTT. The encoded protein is CAATTHKYWGPPKYTDKLIF.